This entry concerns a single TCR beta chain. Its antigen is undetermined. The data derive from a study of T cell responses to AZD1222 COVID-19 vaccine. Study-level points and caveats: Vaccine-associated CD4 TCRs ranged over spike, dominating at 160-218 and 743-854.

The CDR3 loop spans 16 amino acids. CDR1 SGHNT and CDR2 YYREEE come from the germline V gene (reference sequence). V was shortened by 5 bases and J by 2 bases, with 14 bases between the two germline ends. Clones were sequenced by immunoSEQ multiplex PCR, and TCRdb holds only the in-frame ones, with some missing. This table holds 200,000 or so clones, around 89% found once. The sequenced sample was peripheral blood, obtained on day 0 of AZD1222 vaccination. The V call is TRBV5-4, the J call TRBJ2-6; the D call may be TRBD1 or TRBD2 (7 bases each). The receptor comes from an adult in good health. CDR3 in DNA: TGTGCCAGCAGTCCGGCAGGGGGGGCTGGGGCCAACGTCCTGACTTTC. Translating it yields CASSPAGGAGANVLTF.